This T cell receptor (beta chain) was identified in a study of molecular identifiers for immune sequencing clone quantification. At the level of the study: Within a replicate experiment, RNA obtained from either about 20,000 or 100,000 naive CD8 cells was divided into five aliquots, and four of those aliquots were then sequenced.

On this clonotype: An end of the junction does not agree with germline; a read error may underlie this.

This CDR3 has 17 amino acids. Previously described methods and listed TCR primers were employed for the bulk TCR libraries. TCRdb recomputed calls from the PCR reads with MiXCR, one row per CDR3 protein. The sample lists around 480,000 distinct CDR3 sequences, 20% to 25% occurring once. Libraries of naive CD8 cells were prepared from about 20,000 to 1,000,000 sorted cells using 10%, 30% or 50% RNA. For naive CD8 T cells, sorting used the CD8+CD4-CCR7+CD45RA+ phenotype. This TCR was recovered from a human donor in good health. Some libraries in this study had Jurkat cell RNA spiked in. The chain couples TRBV5-3 to TRBJ2-5; tentatively, D is TRBD2 (5 bases). TRBV5-3 is sorted into the ORF group, with uncertain function. What was sequenced was naive CD8+ T cells from blood, with Jurkat cell RNA spiked in. The sample's subset: FACS-sorted CD8+CD4-CCR7+CD45RA+ naive T cells. DNA for the CDR3: TGTGCCAGCAGCTTGGAGGAGACGGTGCGGCTACAAGAGACCCAGTACTTC. It encodes CASSLEETVRLQETQYF.